Listed here are 15 T cell receptor beta chains from one sample, sequenced in a study of T-cell memory formation after mild COVID-19. One entry per CDR3 protein, called by TCRdb with MiXCR from the 5' RACE reads. The sample consists of roughly 400,000 distinct CDR3 sequences, approximately 15% of them appearing once. The specimen was PBMCs or a T cell subset sorted from them (not recorded which). These receptors were collected from a man younger than 30 who had mild COVID-19 (a few samples of this study predate the infection). Cell type and time point are not known.

The chain is built from TRBV15 and TRBJ2-5; D is perhaps TRBD1 (6 bases). This CDR3 is 13 amino acids long. Trimming cost V 3 bases and J 4 bases, with 9 bases left between them. Germline V gene lookup returns CDR1 LNHNV and CDR2 YYDKDF (reference sequence). The CDR3 region has the DNA TGTGCCACCAGCAGGCAGGGGATAGAGACCCAGTACTTC. Translated, it gives CATSRQGIETQYF.

The chain combines TRBV20-1 with TRBJ2-3; tentatively, D is TRBD1 or TRBD2 (5 bases each). Germline V gene lookup returns CDR1 DFQATT and CDR2 SNEGSKA (reference sequence). V lost 0 bases, J lost 1 base, and 8 bases lay in between. This CDR3 region has 14 residues. The CDR3 loop reads CSARESGRTDTQYF. The CDR3 bases are TGCAGTGCTAGAGAATCGGGGCGCACAGATACGCAGTATTTT.

This clonotype was seen at least ten times. The chain combines TRBV11-1 with TRBJ2-1; D is perhaps TRBD1 (6 bases). The V end lost 5 bases, the J end lost 3 bases, and 11 bases lay between the germline ends. The CDR3 totals 14 residues. Germline loops: CDR1 SGHAT, CDR2 FQDESV (reference sequence). The CDR3 nucleotides are TGTGCCAGCAGCCCAAACAGGGACTACAATGAGCAGTTCTTC. As protein: CASSPNRDYNEQFF.

This clonotype was recorded a few times. The chain combines TRBV6-5 with TRBJ2-1, with 11 positions matching TRBD1. The CDR3 spans 13 residues. From germline, CDR1 is MNHEY and CDR2 SVGAGI. V lost 4 bases, J lost 9 bases, and 2 bases stayed unmatched. In DNA, the CDR3 is TGTGCCAGCAGTTGGACAGGGGGCCGTGAGCAGTTCTTC. It specifies CASSWTGGREQFF.

The V call is TRBV20-1, the J call TRBJ2-5; D possibly uses TRBD1 or TRBD2 (5 bases each). Trimming stripped 4 bases from V and 4 bases from J, with 16 bases between. From germline, CDR1 is DFQATT and CDR2 SNEGSKA (reference sequence). The CDR3 is made up of 14 amino acids. CDR3 in amino acids: CSANVGTRGETQYF. The CDR3 bases are TGCAGTGCTAATGTTGGGACGAGGGGAGAGACCCAGTACTTC.

J is TRBJ2-3 and V is TRBV11-1; D is unclear. This CDR3 is 12 amino acids long. With 3 bases removed from V and 9 bases from J, the gap between germline ends came to 10 bases. CDR1 SGHAT and CDR2 FQDESV come from the germline V gene (reference sequence). CDR3 protein: CASSFGVATQYF. For the CDR3, the DNA is TGTGCCAGCAGCTTCGGTGTGGCAACGCAGTATTTT.

This clonotype was counted at least ten times. This chain joins TRBV20-1 and TRBJ1-1; D is perhaps TRBD1 (6 bases). Germline-derived CDR1 and CDR2 are DFQATT and SNEGSKA (reference sequence). Deletions cut 2 bases from V and 0 bases from J, with 19 bases between. The CDR3 runs 17 residues. The CDR3 here is CSARFPGRGRVNTEAFF. Written as DNA, the CDR3 is TGCAGTGCTAGATTCCCCGGCAGGGGAAGAGTGAACACTGAAGCTTTCTTT.

The chain carries TRBV19 and TRBJ1-5; TRBD1 is a possible D gene (6 bases). Between the trimmed V and J ends, which lost 3 bases and 1 base, there was a span of 19 bases. Germline CDR1 is LNHDA and CDR2 is SQIVND (reference sequence). This CDR3 has 18 residues. The CDR3 spells CASSIPYTAGQSNQPQHF. The CDR3 region has the DNA TGTGCCAGTAGTATTCCCTACACCGCCGGACAGAGCAATCAGCCCCAGCATTTT.

This clonotype has a handful of counts. This rearrangement joins TRBV7-3 to TRBJ2-1; 12 bases agree with TRBD2. The germline V gene encodes CDR1 SGHTA and CDR2 FQGTGA. The J segment lost 7 bases and the V segment lost 4 bases, leaving 8 bases of the junction unmatched. CDR3 size: 16 residues. CDR3 coding DNA: TGTGCCAGCAGCTCCCGGACTAGCGGGAATCGGAATGAGCAGTTCTTC. Protein product: CASSSRTSGNRNEQFF.

The table lists this clonotype with a few counts. This chain joins TRBV7-2 and TRBJ2-3, with D unclear. V lost 1 base, J lost 2 bases, and 10 bases lay in between. Germline V gene sequence: CDR1 SGHTA, CDR2 FQGNSA. This CDR3 spans 15 amino acids. CDR3 DNA sequence: TGTGCCAGCAGCTTAGTGGGTCTACACACAGATACGCAGTATTTT. Its protein is CASSLVGLHTDTQYF.

A few counts support this clonotype. DNA of the CDR3: TGCAGCGGGGGCTACACTCGTGAGCAGTTCTTC. Encoded protein: CSGGYTREQFF. The V call is TRBV29-1, the J call TRBJ2-1, with a weak D call TRBD1 (5 bases). CDR1 is SQVTM and CDR2 is ANQGSEA in the germline V gene. The CDR3 is 11 residues long. V lost 7 bases and J lost 9, with 13 bases in between.

The chain links TRBV5-1 to TRBJ1-2; possible D gene TRBD1, 6 bases. Trimming removed 0 bases at V and 7 bases at J, with 13 bases between. The CDR3 has 14 residues. CDR1 is SGHRS and CDR2 is YFSETQ in the germline V gene. This CDR3 reads CASSLETGGRGYTF. The CDR3 bases are TGCGCCAGCAGCTTGGAGACAGGCGGGCGTGGCTACACCTTC.

In this sample, this clonotype turned up many times. This rearrangement joins TRBV12-3 or TRBV12-4 to TRBJ2-1, with TRBD2 matching over 9 bases. V dropped 6 bases and J dropped 2; count of bases not matched to a gene: 14. The CDR3 sequence is 18 residues long. CDR3 in amino acids: CASSTDLLAGPTYNEQFF. CDR3 DNA sequence: TGTGCCAGCAGCACGGACCTTCTAGCGGGGCCCACCTACAATGAGCAGTTCTTC.

The genes are TRBV7-9 and TRBJ2-1; 8 bases map to TRBD1. With 3 bases clipped from V and 8 bases from J, the junction kept 15 bases outside the gene matches. This CDR3 spans 17 amino acids. Germline V gene sequence: CDR1 SEHNR, CDR2 FQNEAQ (reference sequence). CDR3: CASSFLTGTGEGDEQFF. In DNA form, the CDR3 reads TGTGCCAGCAGCTTCCTAACCGGGACAGGTGAAGGAGATGAGCAGTTCTTC.

The rearrangement joins TRBV11-2 to TRBJ2-1; 11 nucleotides agree with TRBD2. V was clipped by 0 bases and J by 7 bases; unmatched bases: 5. Germline V gene sequence: CDR1 SGHAT, CDR2 FQNNGV. This CDR3 has 16 amino acids. CDR3 sequence reads: CASSLDSGGAWNEQFF. CDR3 sequence (DNA): TGTGCCAGCAGCTTAGATAGCGGGGGGGCGTGGAATGAGCAGTTCTTC.